This paragraph covers one T cell receptor beta chain sequence. This clonotype was counted many times. The antigen this receptor binds is unknown. There are no base qualities to consult, and no much larger clone falls within one base. Library prep was done by RACE. The sample was run on a NextSeq 500. Library preparation attached unique molecular identifiers to individual cDNA molecules for quantitative, reproducible TCR counting. From each blood RNA sample, both TCR alpha and TCR beta chains were sequenced. The study's processing was this. Samples had a median of roughly 87,000 TCRs, with a range from 23,224 to 690,600. V, J and CDR3 annotation of the TCR reads was carried out using the Decombinator software suite. For the PS versus PT1 abundance plots, all samples were subsampled to the same number of TCRs (28,000). TCRs were defined as expanded if absent before sensitization and observed at least eight times at the 2-week time point. TCRdb reanalyzed the raw reads on its own, using fastp at Q25 for trimming and MiXCR for clone calling, and kept in-frame beta chains. Rows are combined by CDR3 protein, so each entry shows the most common genes and DNA. TCRdb assigned the V and J calls; the authors' analysis was not used. Recorded for this sample are tens of thousands of distinct CDR3 sequences; more than 9% of them occurred a single time. Of the sample, approximately 1.8% falls within the top ten clones.

From the cysteine up to the phenylalanine, the CDR3 has a length of 15 residues. Only CDR3 DNA is held: 45 bases, read in frame from base 1. Between the V and J ends, shortened by 2 bases and 2 bases respectively, the junction contains 14 bases. The germline V gene encodes CDR1 DFQATT and CDR2 SNEGSKA (reference sequence). These data come from a study of human T cells and chemical hapten exposure (dated by TCRdb to the early 2020s). Background on the whole study: For sensitization, 2% DPC in acetone was applied to a 2 cm by 2 cm area of upper inner arm skin. Libraries were combined into a pool for sequencing, and differences in TCR yield between samples came mainly from small differences in library volumes within the pool. Blood samples were taken from patients before sensitization (week 0) and then at 2, 6 and about 24 weeks after DPC sensitization. Some 29 alopecia patients gave blood for TCR sequencing at one to four time points (pre-sensitization, 2, 6 and 24 weeks). Alopecia areata with under or over 50% scalp involvement, alopecia totalis and alopecia universalis were represented in the patient cohort, which was mostly female. Peripheral blood TCR repertoire changes were tracked in vivo in alopecia patients during primary and secondary sensitization to the hapten diphenylcyclopropenone (DPC). Weekly therapeutic DPC doses were additionally applied to the scalp of patients throughout the roughly 26-week study period. Patch testing was performed on the upper back with Finn chambers containing 0.01% DPC, and the patch tests were scored after 6 days according to International Contact Dermatitis Research Group standards. Overall study results and their limits: Alopecia, a presumed autoimmune disease, was present in all patients, so the immune response of the patients might differ from that of healthy individuals. Compared with pre-sensitization or healthy control sets, expanded TCRs formed significantly more large CDR3 similarity clusters, which is consistent with antigen-driven responses. Repeated subsampling changed both the strength of the expansion versus patch-test correlation and the threshold at which that correlation became significant. No change with DPC sensitization was found in the number of TCRs above 1 in 1000 frequency, and no evidence of global repertoire structure alterations was found. Patch test score was positively correlated with the number of PT1 expanded TCRs, with significance at thresholds 8, 16 and 32 but not at 4.

The label giving this sample's time point can be read as: patch test 2, 6 weeks after DPC sensitization. The treatment or condition label here, explained by the study, means: therapeutic diphenylcyclopropenone sensitization with weekly scalp DPC. At each patch-test visit, blood was drawn before the patch test was applied. Eligible patients were aged 18 to 70, diagnosed with alopecia, deemed suitable for DPC therapy, and excluded if pregnant. Unfractionated whole blood was collected in Tempus Blood RNA tubes, and total RNA was extracted from that blood. This material consisted of whole blood, taken in connection with sensitization to the hapten diphenylcyclopropenone (DPC). The receptor chain draws on TRBV20-1 and TRBJ2-3, with a weak D call of TRBD2 (5 bases match). This TCR derives from a woman in her forties or fifties with alopecia areata. Some clones in this sample may be carry-over from other donors' samples. The CDR3 amino acid sequence is: CSARTSGFDTDTQYF. The sequenced DNA: TGCAGTGCTAGAACATCGGGGTTCGACACAGATACGCAGTATTTT.